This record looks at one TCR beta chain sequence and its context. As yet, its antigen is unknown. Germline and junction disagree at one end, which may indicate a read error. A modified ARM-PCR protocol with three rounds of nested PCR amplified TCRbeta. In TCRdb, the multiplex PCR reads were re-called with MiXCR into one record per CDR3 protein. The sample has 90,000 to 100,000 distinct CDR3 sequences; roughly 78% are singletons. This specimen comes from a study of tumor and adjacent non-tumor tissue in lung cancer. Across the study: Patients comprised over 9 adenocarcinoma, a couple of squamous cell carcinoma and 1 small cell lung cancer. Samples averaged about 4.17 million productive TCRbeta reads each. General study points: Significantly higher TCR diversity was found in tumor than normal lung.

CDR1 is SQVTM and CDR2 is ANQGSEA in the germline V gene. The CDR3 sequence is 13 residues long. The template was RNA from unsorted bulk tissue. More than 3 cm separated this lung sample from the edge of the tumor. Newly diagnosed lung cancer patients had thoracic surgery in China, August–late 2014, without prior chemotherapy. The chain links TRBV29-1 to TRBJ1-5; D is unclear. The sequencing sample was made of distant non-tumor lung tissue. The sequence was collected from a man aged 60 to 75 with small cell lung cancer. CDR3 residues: CSAWAGTNQPQHF. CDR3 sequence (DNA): TGCAGCGCGTGGGCAGGCACTAATCAACCCCAGCATTTT.